This note documents a single T cell receptor beta chain sequence. The data belong to a study of blood T cell repertoires in COVID-19. Study background: Acute-phase and convalescent COVID-19 samples originated in the United States, Italy and Spain. PBMCs, B-cell-depleted T cells, or T cells provided the cDNA or gDNA that made up the material.

Germline CDR1 and CDR2: MNHNS and SASEGT. The V gene lost 2 bases and the J gene lost 3 bases, with 14 bases spanning the gap. The CDR3 loop spans 15 amino acids. In the source study's methods: Nucleated cell number was recorded as an estimate derived from reference gene primer amplification. The repertoire was sequenced with immunoSEQ multiplex PCR; TCRdb's copy has only in-frame clones and lacks some. V, J and clone size derive from that table, while D and trimming were established from the DNA sequence. The sample lists roughly 180,000 clones; approximately 84% were seen once. V is TRBV6-1 and J is TRBJ2-7; a possible D gene is TRBD2 (6 bases). Sequencing input: peripheral blood. This clonotype was sampled from a man aged 35-49 years who had recovered from COVID-19. CDR3 loop: CASSELMRGFYEQYF. The CDR3, as DNA: TGTGCCAGCAGTGAACTTATGCGGGGCTTCTACGAGCAGTACTTC.